The next 3 T cell receptor beta chains were all read from a single sample in a study of glioma-infiltrating T cells after dendritic cell vaccination. Clones were read by immunoSEQ multiplex PCR, and TCRdb kept only the in-frame ones, dropping some. This table has just under 85,000 clones, about 90% appearing once. The sample here was blood, taken before dendritic cell vaccination. All receptors come from a human donor with glioblastoma.

The chain is built from TRBV7-8 and TRBJ1-5, with unresolved D. Germline V gives CDR1 SGHVS, CDR2 FQNEAQ. Trimming cost V 2 bases and J 0 bases, with 11 bases left between them. CDR3 size: 16 residues. CDR3 in amino acids: CASSLMLGYSNQPQHF. For the CDR3, the DNA is TGTGCCAGCAGCTTAATGCTGGGCTATAGCAATCAGCCCCAGCATTTT.

The CDR3 nucleotides read TGTGCCAGCAGCGGGGGACAGGGGATCAGCGAGCAGTACTTC. Translation: CASSGGQGISEQYF. This chain joins TRBV5-4 and TRBJ2-7; 10 nucleotides match TRBD1. With V trimmed by 4 bases and J by 6 bases, 7 bases remained unmatched. The CDR3 spans 14 residues. From germline, CDR1 is SGHNT and CDR2 YYREEE (reference sequence).

The chain couples TRBV4-1 to TRBJ1-1; possible D gene TRBD1, 6 bases. Germline values: CDR1 MGHRA, CDR2 YSYEKL. The CDR3 length is 17 residues. Trimming took off 3 bases at V and 1 base at J, with 18 bases between the two ends. The CDR3 nucleotides read TGCGCCAGCAGCCAGGCGGGGGCAGGGCGAACGAACACTGAAGCTTTCTTT. Translating it yields CASSQAGAGRTNTEAFF.